This is a list of T cell receptor beta chains from one sample in a study of response to subunit inactivated influenza vaccine. TCRdb used MiXCR to reprocess the RT-PCR reads, holding one entry per CDR3 protein. Here the sample spans about 170,000 distinct CDR3 sequences, approximately 12% being singletons. This same sample was also taken into another study, of T cells expressing NK-cell markers.

The specimen was CD8+ T cells sorted from PBMCs, collected 11 to 12 days after vaccination. These TCRs come from a man aged 50 to 59 who received an inactivated influenza vaccine. The CDR3 runs from the conserved cysteine through the conserved F or W. A D gene is named only where the DNA matches it firmly. A row's size may be missing; if present it is once, few, many or a size class.

TRBV7-9,-,-,TRBJ2-1,CASSSERGNEQFF,TGTGCCAGCAGCTCAGAAAGAGGCAATGAGCAGTTCTTC
TRBV29-1,-,-,TRBJ2-7,CSVLVPGSYEQYF,TGCAGCGTTCTCGTCCCGGGCTCCTACGAGCAGTACTTC
TRBV11-2,few,-,TRBJ2-7,CASSLVRVTYEQYF,TGTGCCAGCAGCTTAGTCCGTGTTACCTACGAGCAGTACTTC
TRBV9,-,TRBD1,TRBJ2-7,CASSAYPGQGGNEQYF,TGTGCCAGCAGCGCCTATCCGGGACAGGGGGGAAACGAGCAGTACTTC
TRBV19,few,-,TRBJ2-5,CASSHPPGGQETQYF,TGTGCCAGTAGTCACCCCCCCGGGGGCCAAGAGACCCAGTACTTC
TRBV5-1,-,TRBD1,TRBJ2-7,CASTFSTGGLSEQYF,TGCGCCAGCACCTTTTCGACAGGGGGCTTGAGCGAGCAGTACTTC
TRBV20-1,few,-,TRBJ2-3,CSARGFQAEGATDTQYF,TGCAGTGCTAGAGGATTTCAGGCGGAGGGGGCCACAGATACGCAGTATTTT
TRBV5-1,-,-,TRBJ1-1,CASSLGHTEAFF,TGCGCCAGCAGCTTGGGACACACTGAAGCTTTCTTT
TRBV29-1,-,-,TRBJ2-7,CSVASQLSSYEQYF,TGCAGCGTTGCGTCCCAGCTGAGCTCCTACGAGCAGTACTTC
TRBV6-5,-,TRBD2,TRBJ2-1,CASSYSTSGGRNEQFF,TGTGCCAGCAGTTACTCGACTAGCGGGGGGCGCAATGAGCAGTTCTTC
TRBV4-2,few,TRBD2,TRBJ2-5,CASSQGLAGYSETQYF,TGTGCCAGCAGCCAAGGGCTAGCGGGGTATTCGGAGACCCAGTACTTC
TRBV6-5,many,-,TRBJ2-7,CASSLVSSSYEQYF,TGTGCCAGCAGTTTAGTATCAAGCTCCTACGAGCAGTACTTC
TRBV6-5,-,TRBD2,TRBJ2-7,CASSYRAGGQRDEQYF,TGTGCCAGCAGTTACCGAGCGGGAGGACAACGGGACGAGCAGTACTTC
TRBV4-1,few,-,TRBJ1-5,CASSQQDNNQPQHF,TGCGCCAGCAGCCAACAGGATAACAATCAGCCCCAGCATTTT
TRBV6-5,few,-,TRBJ2-5,CASSYSGETQETQYF,TGTGCCAGCAGTTACTCAGGGGAGACCCAAGAGACCCAGTACTTC
TRBV28,-,TRBD2,TRBJ2-1,CASSLSPSGNEQFF,TGTGCCAGCAGTTTGTCGCCTAGCGGGAATGAGCAGTTCTTC
TRBV6-5,-,TRBD2,TRBJ2-1,CASSYSKRLAANNEQFF,TGTGCCAGCAGTTACTCGAAGCGGCTAGCGGCTAACAATGAGCAGTTCTTC
TRBV9,-,-,TRBJ1-2,CASSGPDGYTF,TGTGCCAGCAGCGGACCCGATGGCTACACCTTC
TRBV27,-,-,TRBJ2-3,CASSWTSYDTQYF,TGTGCCAGCAGTTGGACCTCGTACGATACGCAGTATTTT
TRBV7-6,-,-,TRBJ2-3,CASSPLTVQSTDTQYF,TGTGCCAGCAGCCCTTTGACAGTTCAGAGCACAGATACGCAGTATTTT
TRBV4-3,many,-,TRBJ1-3,CASSQDGAAFSGNTIYF,TGCGCCAGCAGCCAAGATGGGGCAGCTTTCTCTGGAAACACCATATATTTT
TRBV12-3/TRBV12-4,-,-,TRBJ1-2,CASIPLQAPNYGYTF,TGTGCCAGCATTCCCTTACAGGCACCTAACTATGGCTACACCTTC
TRBV4-3,-,-,TRBJ2-1,CASSQEAVYNEQFF,TGCGCCAGCAGCCAAGAGGCTGTTTACAATGAGCAGTTCTTC
TRBV13,-,TRBD2,TRBJ2-3,CASSLGRSGGDTQYF,TGTGCCAGCAGCTTAGGGCGGTCGGGGGGAGATACGCAGTATTTT
TRBV5-4,few,-,TRBJ2-2,CAFPNTGDTGELFF,TGTGCCTTTCCAAACACGGGGGACACCGGGGAGCTGTTTTTT
TRBV28,-,TRBD2,TRBJ2-3,CASSLQAGAWMTDTQYF,TGTGCCAGCAGTTTACAGGCGGGAGCATGGATGACAGATACGCAGTATTTT